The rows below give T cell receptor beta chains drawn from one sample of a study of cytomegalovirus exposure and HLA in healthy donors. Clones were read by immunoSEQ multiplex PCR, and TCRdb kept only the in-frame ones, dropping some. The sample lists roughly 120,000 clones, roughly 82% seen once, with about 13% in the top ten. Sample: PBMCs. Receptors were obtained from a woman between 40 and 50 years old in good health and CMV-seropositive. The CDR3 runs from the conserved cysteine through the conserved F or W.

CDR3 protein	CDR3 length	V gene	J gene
CASSTDHLGQGNQPQHF	17	TRBV7-8	TRBJ1-5
CASSRQRRTDTQYF	14	TRBV2	TRBJ2-3
CASSPGLAGGKNIQYF	16	TRBV4-2	TRBJ2-4
CASSRGFLEKTEAFF	15	TRBV7-2	TRBJ1-1
CASRLVGAGTEAFF	14	TRBV19	TRBJ1-1
CASSPPSLVQNEQFF	15	TRBV18	TRBJ2-1
CASSADRQADTQYF	14	TRBV2	TRBJ2-3
CASRGGRGLADEQYF	15	TRBV2	TRBJ2-7
CACSGQPNTEAFF	13	TRBV30	TRBJ1-1
CASSAWTGNIQYF	13	TRBV25-1	TRBJ2-4